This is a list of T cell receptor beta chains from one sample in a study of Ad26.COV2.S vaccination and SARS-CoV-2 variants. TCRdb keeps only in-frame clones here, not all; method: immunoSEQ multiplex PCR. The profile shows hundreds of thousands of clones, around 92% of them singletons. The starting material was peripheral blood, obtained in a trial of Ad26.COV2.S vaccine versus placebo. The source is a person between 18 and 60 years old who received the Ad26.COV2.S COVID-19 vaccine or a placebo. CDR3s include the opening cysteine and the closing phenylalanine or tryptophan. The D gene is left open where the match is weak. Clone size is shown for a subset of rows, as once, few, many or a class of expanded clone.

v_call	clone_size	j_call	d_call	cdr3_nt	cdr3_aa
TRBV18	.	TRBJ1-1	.	TGTGCCAGCTCATTCCGGGACGGTGATGAAGCTTTCTTT	CASSFRDGDEAFF
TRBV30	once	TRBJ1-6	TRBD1	TGTGCCTGGAGTTCACAGGGGATCCCCACCCTCCACTTT	CAWSSQGIPTLHF
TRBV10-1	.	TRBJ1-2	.	TGCGCCAGCAGTGAGTCGGGGGGTTTTGGCTACACCTTC	CASSESGGFGYTF
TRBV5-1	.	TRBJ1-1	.	TGCGCCAGCAGCCCGGGTCACAACACTGAAGCTTTCTTT	CASSPGHNTEAFF
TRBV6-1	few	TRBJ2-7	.	TGTGCCAGCAGTGAAAACCCGGGGCCTTGGGTGCAGTACTTC	CASSENPGPWVQYF
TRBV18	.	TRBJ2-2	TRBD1	TGTGCCAGCTCACCACTGCGGACAGGGAAATCCGGGGAGCTGTTTTTT	CASSPLRTGKSGELFF
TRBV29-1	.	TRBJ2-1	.	TGCAGCGTTGAAGGGCGGGGCTCCTACAATGAGCAGTTCTTC	CSVEGRGSYNEQFF
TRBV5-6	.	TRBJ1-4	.	TGTGCCAGCAGCTTGGCCACGGCAGGGGATGAAAAACTGTTTTTT	CASSLATAGDEKLFF
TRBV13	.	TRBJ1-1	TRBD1	TGTGCCAGCAGCGAGACAGGGTCCACTGAAGCTTTCTTT	CASSETGSTEAFF
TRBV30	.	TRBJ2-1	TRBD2	TGTGCTTCGGACTCAGGGACTAGCGGGAGAGGGGGCGGTGAGCAGTTCTTC	CASDSGTSGRGGGEQFF
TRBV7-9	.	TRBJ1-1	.	TGTGCCAGCAGCTTAAGGAGGGGAGCAGGCAACACTGAAGCTTTCTTT	CASSLRRGAGNTEAFF
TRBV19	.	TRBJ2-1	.	TGTGCCAGTAGTGGGCTTAGCGGTATCTACAATGAGCAGTTCTTC	CASSGLSGIYNEQFF
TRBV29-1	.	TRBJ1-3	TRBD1	TGCAGCGTCCCCGACAGGGCTGGAAACACCATATATTTT	CSVPDRAGNTIYF
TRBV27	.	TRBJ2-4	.	TGTGCCACCAGAACAGGGTTCATTCAGTACTTC	CATRTGFIQYF